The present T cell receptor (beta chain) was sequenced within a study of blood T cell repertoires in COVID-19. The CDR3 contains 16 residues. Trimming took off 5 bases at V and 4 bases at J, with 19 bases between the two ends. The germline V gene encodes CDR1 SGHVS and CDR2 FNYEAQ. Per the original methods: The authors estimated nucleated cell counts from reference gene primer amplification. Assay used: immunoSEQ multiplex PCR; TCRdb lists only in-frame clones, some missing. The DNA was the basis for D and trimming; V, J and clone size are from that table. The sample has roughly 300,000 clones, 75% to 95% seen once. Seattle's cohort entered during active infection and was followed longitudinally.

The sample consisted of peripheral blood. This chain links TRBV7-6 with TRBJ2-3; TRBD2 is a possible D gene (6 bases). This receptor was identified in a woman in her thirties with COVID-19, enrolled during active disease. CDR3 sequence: CASSLGASGGPDTQYF. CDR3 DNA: TGTGCCAGCAGCCTAGGGGCGAGCGGAGGGCCAGATACGCAGTATTTT.